This passage covers 9 T cell receptor beta chains from one sample sequenced in a study of shared clonotypes between healthy human individuals. Clones were read by immunoSEQ multiplex PCR, and TCRdb kept only the in-frame ones, dropping some. Of 2 million to 3 million clones listed, 93% are singletons. Sequences were obtained from naive CD4+ T cells from PBMCs. Noted subset: CD45RA+ positively selected. These receptors were obtained from a man between 18 and 35 years old in good health. Some clones in this sample may be carry-over from other donors' samples.

This chain joins TRBV4-2 and TRBJ2-1; 7 bases are a match to TRBD2. With 1 base clipped from V and 6 bases from J, the junction kept 9 bases outside the gene matches. There are 16 residues in the CDR3. CDR1 is LGHNA and CDR2 is YNFKEQ in the germline V gene. This CDR3 is CASSQAQRDYANEQFF. CDR3 DNA sequence: TGTGCCAGCAGCCAAGCCCAGCGGGATTATGCCAATGAGCAGTTCTTC.

The V gene is TRBV28, the J gene TRBJ2-6; D is unclear. Trimming removed 7 bases from V and 0 bases from J, with 7 bases in between. Looked up from germline, CDR1 is MDHEN and CDR2 is SYDVKM. CDR3 size: 14 residues. The CDR3 spells CASTQTSGANVLTF. The CDR3 DNA follows: TGTGCCAGCACCCAAACCTCTGGGGCCAACGTCCTGACTTTC. Combining the CDR3 with reference TRBV28 and TRBJ2-6 gives the whole variable domain DVKVTQSSRYLVKRTGEKVFLECVQDMDHENMFWYRQDPGLGLRLIYFSYDVKMKEKGDIPEGYSVSREKKERFSLILESASTNQTSMYLCASTQTSGANVLTFGAGSRLTVL.

The chain's CDR3 is CASSSGPSNEKLFF. CDR3 DNA: TGTGCCAGCAGCTCGGGACCTTCTAATGAAAAACTGTTTTTT. The V gene is TRBV7-6, the J gene TRBJ1-4; a weak D match, TRBD1 (5 bases). There are 14 residues in the CDR3. V shed 4 bases and J shed 3 bases, with 9 bases lying between them. Germline CDR1 is SGHVS and CDR2 is FNYEAQ.

V gene TRBV28 combines with J gene TRBJ2-7; unclear D gene. Trimming stripped 3 bases from V and 6 bases from J, with 15 bases between. This CDR3 region has 14 residues. CDR1 is MDHEN, CDR2 SYDVKM, per germline. This CDR3 is CASSFRSPVGEQYF. The CDR3 coding sequence is TGTGCCAGCAGTTTCCGATCCCCAGTCGGCGAGCAGTACTTC.

The CDR3 here is CASGPRRGNEKLFF. As DNA, the CDR3 is TGTGCCAGCGGGCCCCGGCGGGGGAATGAAAAACTGTTTTTT. This chain connects TRBV6-6 to TRBJ1-4; maybe TRBD1 (5 bases). This CDR3 is built from 14 residues. The germline V and J ends were trimmed by 8 bases and 5 bases, with 15 bases remaining between them. The germline V gene has CDR1 MNHNY and CDR2 SVGAGI (reference sequence).

This chain joins TRBV19 and TRBJ1-5; 7 bases match TRBD1. Germline V CDR1 and CDR2: LNHDA, SQIVND (reference sequence). The junction had 3 bases not matched to a gene; V was cut back by 5 bases and J by 5 bases. The CDR3 runs to 13 residues. The CDR3 protein is CASSFDRDQPQHF. In DNA form, the CDR3 reads TGTGCCAGTAGTTTTGACAGGGATCAGCCCCAGCATTTT.

Comments on this clone: This same CDR3 is encoded by further DNA sequences in the sample. V gene TRBV9 combines with J gene TRBJ2-7, with D perhaps assigned TRBD1 or TRBD2 (5 bases each). There are 14 residues in the CDR3. Trimming left V 0 bases short and J 0 bases short, with 7 bases between. The V gene's germline CDR1 is SGDLS and CDR2 YYNGEE. The CDR3 here is CASSVAGTSYEQYF. The CDR3, as DNA: TGTGCCAGCAGCGTAGCAGGGACCTCCTACGAGCAGTACTTC.

The rearrangement links TRBV29-1 to TRBJ2-3; the match to TRBD1 covers 7 bases. The V and J ends lost 7 bases and 1 base, in that order; junction bases with no gene match: 11. Germline CDR1 reads SQVTM; CDR2 reads ANQGSEA. This CDR3 spans 15 amino acids. This CDR3 is CSAKVGQGGTDTQYF. CDR3 nucleotide sequence: TGCAGCGCCAAAGTCGGCCAGGGGGGCACAGATACGCAGTATTTT.

The chain uses TRBV2 and TRBJ2-5; D is ambiguous. CDR3 length: 13 amino acids. V lost 2 bases and J lost 3, with 7 bases in between. The germline V gene encodes CDR1 SNHLY and CDR2 FYNNEI. As DNA, the CDR3 is TGTGCCAGCAGTGAATATGGCGAAGAGACCCAGTACTTC. It yields the protein CASSEYGEETQYF.